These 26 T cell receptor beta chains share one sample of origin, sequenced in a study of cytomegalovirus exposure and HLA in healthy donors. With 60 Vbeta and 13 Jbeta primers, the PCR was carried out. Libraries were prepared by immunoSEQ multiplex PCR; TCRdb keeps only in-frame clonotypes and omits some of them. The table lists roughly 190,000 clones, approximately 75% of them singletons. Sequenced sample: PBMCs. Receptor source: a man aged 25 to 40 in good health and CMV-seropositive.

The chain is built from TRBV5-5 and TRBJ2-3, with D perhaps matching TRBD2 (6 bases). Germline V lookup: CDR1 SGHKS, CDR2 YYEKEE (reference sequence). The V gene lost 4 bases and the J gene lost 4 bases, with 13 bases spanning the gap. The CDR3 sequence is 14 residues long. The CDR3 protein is CASSLGGFADTQYF. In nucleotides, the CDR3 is TGTGCCAGCAGCCTAGGAGGGTTCGCAGATACGCAGTATTTT.

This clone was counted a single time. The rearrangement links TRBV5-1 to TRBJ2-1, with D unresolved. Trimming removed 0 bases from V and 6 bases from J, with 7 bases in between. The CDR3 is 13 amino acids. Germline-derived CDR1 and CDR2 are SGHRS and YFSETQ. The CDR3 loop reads CASSLVTFNEQFF. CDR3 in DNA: TGCGCCAGCAGCTTGGTGACTTTCAATGAGCAGTTCTTC.

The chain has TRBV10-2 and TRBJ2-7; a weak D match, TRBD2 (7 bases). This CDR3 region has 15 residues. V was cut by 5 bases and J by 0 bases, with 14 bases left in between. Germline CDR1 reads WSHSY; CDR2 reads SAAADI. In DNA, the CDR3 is TGCGCCAGCAGTACTCGAGGGGGGGGCTCCTACGAGCAGTACTTC. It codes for CASSTRGGGSYEQYF.

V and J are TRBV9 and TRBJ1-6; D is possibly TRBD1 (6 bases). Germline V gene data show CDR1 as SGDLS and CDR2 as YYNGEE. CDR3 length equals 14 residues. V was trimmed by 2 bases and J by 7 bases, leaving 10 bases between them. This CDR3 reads CASSVGQRNSPLHF. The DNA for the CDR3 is TGTGCCAGCAGCGTCGGACAGAGGAATTCACCCCTCCACTTT.

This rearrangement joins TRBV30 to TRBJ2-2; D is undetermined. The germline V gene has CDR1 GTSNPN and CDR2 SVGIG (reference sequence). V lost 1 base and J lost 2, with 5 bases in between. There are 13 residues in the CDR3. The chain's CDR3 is CAWSGPNTGELFF. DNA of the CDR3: TGTGCCTGGAGTGGGCCTAACACCGGGGAGCTGTTTTTT.

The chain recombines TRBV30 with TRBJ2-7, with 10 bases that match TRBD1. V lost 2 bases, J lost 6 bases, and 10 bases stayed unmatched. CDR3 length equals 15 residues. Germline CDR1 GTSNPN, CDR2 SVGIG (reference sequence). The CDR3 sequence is CAWSLAGTGVIEQYF. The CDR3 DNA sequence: TGTGCCTGGAGTCTTGCCGGGACAGGGGTCATCGAGCAGTACTTC.

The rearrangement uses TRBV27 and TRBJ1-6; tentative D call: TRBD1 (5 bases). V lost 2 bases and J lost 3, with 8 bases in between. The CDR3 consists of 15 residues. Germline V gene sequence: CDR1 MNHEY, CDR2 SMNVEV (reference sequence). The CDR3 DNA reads TGTGCCAGCAGTTTAGTCGGGGGCTATAATTCACCCCTCCACTTT. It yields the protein CASSLVGGYNSPLHF.

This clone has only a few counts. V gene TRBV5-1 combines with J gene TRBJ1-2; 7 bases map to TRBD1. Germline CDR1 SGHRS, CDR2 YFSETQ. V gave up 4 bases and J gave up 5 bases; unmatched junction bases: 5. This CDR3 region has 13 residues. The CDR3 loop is CASSPGQVYGYTF. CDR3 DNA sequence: TGCGCCAGCAGCCCCGGACAGGTTTATGGCTACACCTTC.

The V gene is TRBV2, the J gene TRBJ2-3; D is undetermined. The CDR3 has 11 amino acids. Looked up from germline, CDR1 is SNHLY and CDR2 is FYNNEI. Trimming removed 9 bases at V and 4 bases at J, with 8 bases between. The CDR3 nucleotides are TGTGCCAGTTACACATCAGATACGCAGTATTTT. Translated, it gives CASYTSDTQYF.

The chain's CDR3 is CASSLVAGATDTQYF. CDR3 nucleotides: TGTGCCAGCAGCTTAGTAGCGGGGGCCACAGATACGCAGTATTTT. The chain has TRBV7-2 and TRBJ2-3; 9 nucleotides line up with TRBD2. V lost 1 base and J lost 2; bases outside the gene matches: 1. CDR1 is SGHTA, CDR2 FQGNSA, per germline. The CDR3 sequence is 15 residues long.

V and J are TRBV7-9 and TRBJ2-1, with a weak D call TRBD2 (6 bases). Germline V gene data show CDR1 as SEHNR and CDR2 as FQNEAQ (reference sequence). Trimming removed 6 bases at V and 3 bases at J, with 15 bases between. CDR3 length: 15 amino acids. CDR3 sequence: CASRPWEEIYNEQFF. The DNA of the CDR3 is TGTGCCAGCAGACCCTGGGAGGAAATCTACAATGAGCAGTTCTTC.

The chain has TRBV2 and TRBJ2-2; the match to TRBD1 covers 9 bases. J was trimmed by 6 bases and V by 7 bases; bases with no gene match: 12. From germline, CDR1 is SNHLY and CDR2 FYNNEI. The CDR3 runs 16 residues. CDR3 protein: CASNGQGKNSAGELFF. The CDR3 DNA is TGTGCCAGCAACGGACAGGGGAAAAACTCGGCCGGGGAGCTGTTTTTT.

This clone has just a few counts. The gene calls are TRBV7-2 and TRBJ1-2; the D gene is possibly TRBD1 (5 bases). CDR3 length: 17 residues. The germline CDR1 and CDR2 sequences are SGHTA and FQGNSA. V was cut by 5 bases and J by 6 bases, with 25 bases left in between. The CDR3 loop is CASSPHAPSGGMDGYTF. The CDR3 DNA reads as TGTGCCAGCAGCCCCCATGCCCCCAGCGGGGGGATGGATGGCTACACCTTC.

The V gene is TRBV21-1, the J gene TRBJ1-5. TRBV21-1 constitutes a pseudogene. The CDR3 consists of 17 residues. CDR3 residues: CASSKTPRGYGNQPQHF. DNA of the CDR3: TGTGCCAGCAGCAAAACCCCTCGGGGGTATGGCAATCAGCCCCAGCATTTT.

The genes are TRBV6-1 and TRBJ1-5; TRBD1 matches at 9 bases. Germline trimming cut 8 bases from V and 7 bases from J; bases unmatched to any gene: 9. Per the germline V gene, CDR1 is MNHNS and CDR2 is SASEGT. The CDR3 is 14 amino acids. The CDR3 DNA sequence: TGTGCCAGCCTGGGGACAGGGCCGGCCCAGCCCCAGCATTTT. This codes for CASLGTGPAQPQHF.

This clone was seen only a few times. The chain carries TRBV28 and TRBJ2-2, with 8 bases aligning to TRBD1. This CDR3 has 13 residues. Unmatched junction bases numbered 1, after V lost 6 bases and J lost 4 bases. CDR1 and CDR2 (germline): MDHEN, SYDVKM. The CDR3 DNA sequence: TGTGCCAGCAGCACAGGGGGCACCGGGGAGCTGTTTTTT. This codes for CASSTGGTGELFF.

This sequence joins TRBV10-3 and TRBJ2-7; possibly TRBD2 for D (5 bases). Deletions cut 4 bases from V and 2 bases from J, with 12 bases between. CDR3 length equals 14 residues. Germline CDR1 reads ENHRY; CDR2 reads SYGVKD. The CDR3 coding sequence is TGTGCCATCAGTGCGTCGGAGGTACCCTACGAGCAGTACTTC. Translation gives CAISASEVPYEQYF.

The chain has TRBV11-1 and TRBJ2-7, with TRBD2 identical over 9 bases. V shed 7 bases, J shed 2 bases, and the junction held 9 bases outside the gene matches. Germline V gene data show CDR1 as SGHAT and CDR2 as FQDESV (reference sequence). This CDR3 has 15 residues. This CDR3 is CASMISGGGPYEQYF. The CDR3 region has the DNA TGTGCCAGCATGATTAGCGGGGGAGGCCCCTACGAGCAGTACTTC.

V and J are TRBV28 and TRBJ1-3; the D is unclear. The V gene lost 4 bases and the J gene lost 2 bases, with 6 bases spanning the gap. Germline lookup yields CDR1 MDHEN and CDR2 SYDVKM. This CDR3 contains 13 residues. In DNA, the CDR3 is TGTGCCAGCAGTTCCTCGGCTGGAAACACCATATATTTT. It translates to CASSSSAGNTIYF.

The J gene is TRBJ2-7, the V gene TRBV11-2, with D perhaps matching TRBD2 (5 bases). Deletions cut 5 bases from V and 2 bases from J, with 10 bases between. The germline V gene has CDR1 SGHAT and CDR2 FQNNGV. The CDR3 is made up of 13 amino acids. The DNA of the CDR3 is TGTGCCAGCAGCGGAGGACTGGCCTACGAGCAGTACTTC. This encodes CASSGGLAYEQYF.

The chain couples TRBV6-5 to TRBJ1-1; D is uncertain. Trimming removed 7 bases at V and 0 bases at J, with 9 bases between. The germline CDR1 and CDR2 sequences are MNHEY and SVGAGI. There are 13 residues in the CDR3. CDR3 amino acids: CASKWRMNTEAFF. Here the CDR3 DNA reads TGTGCCAGCAAGTGGAGAATGAACACTGAAGCTTTCTTT.

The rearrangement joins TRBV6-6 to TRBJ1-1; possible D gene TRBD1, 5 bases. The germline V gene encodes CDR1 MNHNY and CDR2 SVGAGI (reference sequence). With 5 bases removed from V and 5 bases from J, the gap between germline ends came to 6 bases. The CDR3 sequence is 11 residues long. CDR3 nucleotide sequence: TGTGCCAGCAGTGGGGGGACTGAAGCTTTCTTT. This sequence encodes CASSGGTEAFF.

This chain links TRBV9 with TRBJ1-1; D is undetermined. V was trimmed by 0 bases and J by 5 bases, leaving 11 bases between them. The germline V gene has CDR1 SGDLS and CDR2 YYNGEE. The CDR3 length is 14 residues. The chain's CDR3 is CASSVAGSDTEAFF. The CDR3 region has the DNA TGTGCCAGCAGCGTAGCGGGATCTGATACTGAAGCTTTCTTT.

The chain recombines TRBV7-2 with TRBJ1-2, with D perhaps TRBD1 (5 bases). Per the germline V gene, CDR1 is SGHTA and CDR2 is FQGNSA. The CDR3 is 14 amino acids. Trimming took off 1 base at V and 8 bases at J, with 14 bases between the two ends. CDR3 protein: CASSLGDFPRGYTF. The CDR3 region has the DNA TGTGCCAGCAGCTTAGGGGACTTCCCGCGAGGCTACACCTTC.

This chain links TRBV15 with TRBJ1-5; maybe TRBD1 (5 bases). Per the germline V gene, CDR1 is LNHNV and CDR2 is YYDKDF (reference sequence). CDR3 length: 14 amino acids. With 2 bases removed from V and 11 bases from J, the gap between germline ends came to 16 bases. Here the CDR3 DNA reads TGTGCCACCAGCAGATTAGTCACGGGGGGAGCCCAGCATTTT. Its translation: CATSRLVTGGAQHF.

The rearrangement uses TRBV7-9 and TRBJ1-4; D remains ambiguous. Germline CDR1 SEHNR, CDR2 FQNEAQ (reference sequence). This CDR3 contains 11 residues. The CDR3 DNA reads TGTACTACGATTGCTAATGAAAAACTGTTTTTT. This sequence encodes CTTIANEKLFF.